Here is one T cell receptor beta chain with its context. The data belong to a study of chemoradiotherapy in HPV16-positive cancers. The germline V and J ends were trimmed by 0 bases and 6 bases, with 9 bases remaining between them. The CDR3 is 13 amino acids. Germline CDR1 reads SGDLS; CDR2 reads YYNGEE. The protocol was immunoSEQ multiplex PCR, while the TCRdb copy is restricted to in-frame clones and leaves out a portion. The table lists about 5,700 clones, roughly 86% of them singletons, with 2.4% in the top ten. This chain uses TRBV9 with TRBJ1-2; D perhaps matches TRBD1 (6 bases). This receptor was obtained from a human donor with HPV-associated anogenital cancer. The sequencing used tumor tissue, collected from a patient who underwent chemoradiotherapy. The CDR3 DNA reads TGTGCCAGCAGCGTAGTCGGACAGCATGGCTACACCTTC. It translates to CASSVVGQHGYTF.